Sequencing of this TCR beta chain was carried out in a study of PD-1 blockade in classical Hodgkin lymphoma. Across the study: Every 2 weeks, patients had 3 mg/kg nivolumab intravenously.

V was pared by 10 bases and J by 4 bases, with 12 bases of the junction left unmatched. The CDR3 is made up of 15 amino acids. Per germline, CDR1 MNHNY and CDR2 SVGAGI (reference sequence). Time point described: cycle 4 day 1 (C4D1), after six to seven weeks of nivolumab. Relapse was seen in all patients after autologous stem cell transplantation, and brentuximab vedotin exposure was variable. Magnetic negative selection was used to purify CD4+ T cells from thawed PBMCs. Measured with immunoSEQ multiplex PCR; TCRdb has only the in-frame clones, and not every one. The sample has around 26,000 clones; around 85% are singletons.

The receptor was isolated from a human donor with classical Hodgkin lymphoma. The sample in question was CD4+ T cells from blood, obtained before the fourth cycle of nivolumab. This chain uses TRBV6-6 with TRBJ2-7; 11 bases map to TRBD1. CDR3 amino acids: CATWTGGSIRYEQYF. The CDR3, as DNA: TGTGCCACCTGGACAGGGGGCTCAATAAGGTACGAGCAGTACTTC.